The 13 T cell receptor beta chains below come from one sample, sequenced in a study of shared clonotypes between healthy human individuals. The method was immunoSEQ multiplex PCR; TCRdb's version includes in-frame clones alone and lacks a portion of them. The profile shows 800,000 to 1,200,000 clones, approximately 80% of them singletons. Sequenced: memory CD4+ T cells from PBMCs. Subset denoted: CD45RA-negative fraction. These TCRs come from a man aged 18 to 35 in good health. Some clones in this sample may be carry-over from other donors' samples.

DNA for the CDR3: TGTGCCTGGAGTGGACCAAAAATCCGGGACAGGATGATGTTGACTGAAGCTTTCTTT. This gives the protein CAWSGPKIRDRMMLTEAFF. The chain uses TRBV30 and TRBJ1-1, with 8 nucleotides matching TRBD1. There are 19 residues in the CDR3. The germline CDR1 and CDR2 sequences are GTSNPN and SVGIG (reference sequence). Trimming removed 1 base from V and 5 bases from J; junction bases left unmatched: 21.

J is TRBJ2-2 and V is TRBV7-3; 11 nucleotides match TRBD2. The CDR3 is 16 amino acids. CDR1 is SGHTA, CDR2 FQGTGA, per germline. Unmatched junction bases numbered 6, after V lost 5 bases and J lost 4 bases. This CDR3 reads CASSRGLAEATGELFF. The CDR3 bases are TGTGCCAGCAGCCGGGGACTAGCGGAGGCCACCGGGGAGCTGTTTTTT.

The V gene is TRBV5-1, the J gene TRBJ1-1; D uncertain. This CDR3 comprises 14 residues. The germline V and J ends were trimmed by 1 base and 7 bases, with 14 bases remaining between them. The germline V gene encodes CDR1 SGHRS and CDR2 YFSETQ. The CDR3 nucleotides are TGCGCCAGCAGCTTGATGTGGAATACGGATGAAGCTTTCTTT. Translation gives CASSLMWNTDEAFF.

The V and J genes are TRBV20-1 and TRBJ2-7, with D perhaps TRBD2 (6 bases). Looked up from germline, CDR1 is DFQATT and CDR2 is SNEGSKA (reference sequence). Between the trimmed V and J ends, which lost 6 bases and 13 bases, there was a span of 16 bases. The CDR3 length is 10 residues. In DNA form, the CDR3 reads TGCAGTGCCGGTCCGGGAGAGACTTACTTC. Its protein product is CSAGPGETYF.

This clone has more than one count but fewer than ten. This rearrangement joins TRBV29-1 to TRBJ2-7; no firm D call. Germline V gene lookup returns CDR1 SQVTM and CDR2 ANQGSEA. The CDR3 is made up of 12 amino acids. V was shortened by 0 bases and J by 5 bases, with 8 bases between the two germline ends. The CDR3 DNA reads TGCAGCGTTGAAGATCTTCTCCACGAGCAGTACTTC. Amino acid sequence: CSVEDLLHEQYF.

The J gene is TRBJ1-5, the V gene TRBV5-6; D is unclear. V shed 2 bases and J shed 9 bases, with 9 bases lying between them. Germline CDR1 reads SGHDT; CDR2 reads YYEEEE. The CDR3 consists of 12 residues. CDR3 nucleotide sequence: TGTGCCAGCAGCTTAGACTTTCCGCCCCAGCATTTT. Protein sequence: CASSLDFPPQHF.

V and J are TRBV2 and TRBJ1-1; weak D call: TRBD1 (5 bases). CDR1 SNHLY and CDR2 FYNNEI come from the germline V gene. The CDR3 is 14 residues long. Trimming removed 0 bases at V and 4 bases at J, with 9 bases between. The chain's CDR3 is CASSEATGPTEAFF. As DNA, the CDR3 is TGTGCCAGCAGTGAAGCAACGGGGCCCACTGAAGCTTTCTTT.

The chain couples TRBV28 to TRBJ2-5, with TRBD2 matching over 9 bases. Germline V gene sequence: CDR1 MDHEN, CDR2 SYDVKM. The CDR3 runs 15 residues. The V and J ends lost 4 bases and 2 bases, in that order; junction bases with no gene match: 5. The CDR3 is CASSSGLAPQETQYF. In DNA, the CDR3 is TGTGCCAGCAGTTCGGGACTAGCACCTCAAGAGACCCAGTACTTC.

With respect to this clone: Other DNA sequences from this sample encode an identical CDR3 as well. The V call is TRBV27, the J call TRBJ2-7; D ambiguous. CDR3 length equals 11 residues. The ends were cut back, 4 bases at V and 2 bases at J, with 3 bases in the middle. The germline V gene encodes CDR1 MNHEY and CDR2 SMNVEV (reference sequence). CDR3 loop: CASSSPYEQYF. As DNA, the CDR3 is TGTGCCAGCAGTTCCCCCTACGAGCAGTACTTC.

About this clone itself: The sample contains more than one DNA sequence encoding this CDR3. The chain's CDR3 is CASSTGQGTGELFF. As DNA, the CDR3 is TGTGCCAGCAGTACCGGACAGGGGACCGGGGAGCTGTTTTTT. The rearrangement uses TRBV2 and TRBJ2-2, with 9 bases identical to TRBD1. V shed 5 bases and J 5 bases; nucleotides not matched to a gene: 3. The CDR3 spans 14 residues. Germline CDR1 and CDR2: SNHLY and FYNNEI.

The CDR3 DNA follows: TGTGCTAGTGGCATAGGACTAGCGCGAGAGCAGTACTTC. Protein: CASGIGLAREQYF. The V and J genes are TRBV12-5 and TRBJ2-7, with 9 bases matching TRBD2. V gave up 6 bases and J gave up 7 bases; unmatched junction bases: 7. The V gene's germline CDR1 is LGHNT and CDR2 FRNRAP. The CDR3 covers 13 residues.

V is TRBV29-1 and J is TRBJ1-4, with TRBD1 identical over 7 bases. The CDR3 contains 13 residues. Trimming cost V 5 bases and J 11 bases; bases outside gene matches: 11. CDR1 and CDR2 from the germline V gene are SQVTM and ANQGSEA. This chain's CDR3 is CSVRRTGDNKLFF. The CDR3 region has the DNA TGCAGCGTTCGACGGACAGGAGATAATAAACTGTTTTTT.

The genes are TRBV30 and TRBJ2-5; D may be TRBD2 (5 bases). Trimming left V 5 bases short and J 2 bases short, with 9 bases between. Germline V lookup: CDR1 GTSNPN, CDR2 SVGIG (reference sequence). The CDR3 runs to 12 residues. CDR3 protein: CAWGEIQETQYF. CDR3 in DNA: TGTGCCTGGGGGGAGATTCAAGAGACCCAGTACTTC.